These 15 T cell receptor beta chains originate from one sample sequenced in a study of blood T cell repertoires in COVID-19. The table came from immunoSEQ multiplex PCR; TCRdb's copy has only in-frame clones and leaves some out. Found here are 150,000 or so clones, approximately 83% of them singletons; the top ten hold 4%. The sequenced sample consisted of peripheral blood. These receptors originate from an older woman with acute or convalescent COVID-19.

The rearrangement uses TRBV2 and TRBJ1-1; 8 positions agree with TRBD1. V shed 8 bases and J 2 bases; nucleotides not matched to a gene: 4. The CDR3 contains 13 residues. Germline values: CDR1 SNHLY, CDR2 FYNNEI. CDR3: CASEDRANTEAFF. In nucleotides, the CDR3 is TGTGCCAGCGAGGACAGGGCAAACACTGAAGCTTTCTTT.

The chain's CDR3 is CASRKAGEVSYEQYF. The DNA for the CDR3 is TGTGCCAGCAGAAAGGCAGGGGAAGTTTCCTACGAGCAGTACTTC. J is TRBJ2-7 and V is TRBV6-5; tentative D call: TRBD1 (6 bases). This CDR3 is built from 15 residues. The V end lost 6 bases, the J end lost 1 base, and 16 bases lay between the germline ends. CDR1 is MNHEY, CDR2 SVGAGI, per germline.

The CDR3 spells CASHAAGNTIYF. CDR3 DNA sequence: TGTGCCAGCCACGCGGCTGGAAACACCATATATTTT. This chain uses TRBV12-3 or TRBV12-4 with TRBJ1-3; D remains unclear. V dropped 8 bases and J dropped 2 bases, with 7 bases sitting between them. The CDR3 loop spans 12 amino acids.

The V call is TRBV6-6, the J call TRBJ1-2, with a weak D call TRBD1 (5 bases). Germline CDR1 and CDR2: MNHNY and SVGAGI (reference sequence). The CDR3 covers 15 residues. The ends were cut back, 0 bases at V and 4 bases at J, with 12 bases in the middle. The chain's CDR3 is CASSYSETDIYGYTF. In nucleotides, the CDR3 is TGTGCCAGCAGTTACTCCGAGACAGATATCTATGGCTACACCTTC.

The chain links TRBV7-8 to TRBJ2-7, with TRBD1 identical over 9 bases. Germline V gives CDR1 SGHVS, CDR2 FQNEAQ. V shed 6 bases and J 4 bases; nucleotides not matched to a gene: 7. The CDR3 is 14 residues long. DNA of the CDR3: TGTGCCAGCAGTCTTGTGACAGGGGGGTACGAGCAGTACTTC. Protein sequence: CASSLVTGGYEQYF.

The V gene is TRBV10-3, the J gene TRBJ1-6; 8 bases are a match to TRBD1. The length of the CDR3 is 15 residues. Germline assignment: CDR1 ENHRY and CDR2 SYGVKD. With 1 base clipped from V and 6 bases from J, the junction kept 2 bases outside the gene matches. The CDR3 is CAISEWGTGNSPLHF. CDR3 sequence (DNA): TGTGCCATCAGTGAGTGGGGGACAGGTAATTCACCCCTCCACTTT.

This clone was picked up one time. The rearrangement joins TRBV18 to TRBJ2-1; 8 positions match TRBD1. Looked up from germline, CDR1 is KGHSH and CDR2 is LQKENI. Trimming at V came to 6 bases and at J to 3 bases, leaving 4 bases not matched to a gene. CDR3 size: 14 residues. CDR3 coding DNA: TGTGCCAGCTCTCGGACAGGGTACTACAATGAGCAGTTCTTC. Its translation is CASSRTGYYNEQFF.

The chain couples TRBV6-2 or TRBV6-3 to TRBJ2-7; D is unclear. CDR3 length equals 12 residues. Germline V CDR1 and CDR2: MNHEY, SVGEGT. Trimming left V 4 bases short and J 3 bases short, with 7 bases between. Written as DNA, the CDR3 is TGTGCCAGCAGTTCCATTTTCTACGAGCAGTACTTC. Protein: CASSSIFYEQYF.

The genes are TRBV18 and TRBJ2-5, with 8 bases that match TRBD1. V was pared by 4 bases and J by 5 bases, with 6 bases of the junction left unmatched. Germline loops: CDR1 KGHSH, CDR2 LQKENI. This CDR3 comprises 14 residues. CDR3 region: CASSLTQGAETQYF. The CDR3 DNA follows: TGTGCCAGCTCACTCACGCAGGGGGCGGAGACCCAGTACTTC.

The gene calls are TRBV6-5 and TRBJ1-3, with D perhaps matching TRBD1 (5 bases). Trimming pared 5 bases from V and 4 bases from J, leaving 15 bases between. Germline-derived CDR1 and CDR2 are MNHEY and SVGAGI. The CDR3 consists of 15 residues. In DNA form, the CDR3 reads TGTGCCAGCAGTCCCCAGGGTCATGGAGGAAACACCATATATTTT. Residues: CASSPQGHGGNTIYF.

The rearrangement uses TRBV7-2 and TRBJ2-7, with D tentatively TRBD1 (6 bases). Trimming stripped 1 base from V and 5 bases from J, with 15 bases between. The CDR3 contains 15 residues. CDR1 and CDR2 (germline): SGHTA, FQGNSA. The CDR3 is CASSLGDTPGDEQYF. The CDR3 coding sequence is TGTGCCAGCAGCTTAGGGGACACCCCTGGGGACGAGCAGTACTTC. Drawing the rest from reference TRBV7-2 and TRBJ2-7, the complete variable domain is GAGVSQSPSNKVTEKGKDVELRCDPISGHTALYWYRQSLGQGLEFLIYFQGNSAPDKSGLPSDRFSAERTGGSVSTLTIQRTQQEDSAVYLCASSLGDTPGDEQYFGPGTRLTVT.

CDR3 coding DNA: TGTGCCAGCAGCCAACTACAGGGAAGAAGTCAGCCCCAGCATTTT. Translation: CASSQLQGRSQPQHF. The rearrangement uses TRBV4-2 and TRBJ1-5; perhaps TRBD1 as D (6 bases). This CDR3 has 15 residues. The V end lost 2 bases, the J end lost 6 bases, and 14 bases lay between the germline ends. CDR1 and CDR2 (germline): LGHNA, YNFKEQ.

The chain's CDR3 is CASNEGGYEQYF. The CDR3 bases are TGTGCCAGCAACGAAGGGGGATACGAGCAGTACTTC. This chain links TRBV2 with TRBJ2-7, with D tentatively TRBD1 (6 bases). V shed 7 bases and J shed 4 bases, with 11 bases lying between them. Germline CDR1 and CDR2: SNHLY and FYNNEI. The CDR3 totals 12 residues.

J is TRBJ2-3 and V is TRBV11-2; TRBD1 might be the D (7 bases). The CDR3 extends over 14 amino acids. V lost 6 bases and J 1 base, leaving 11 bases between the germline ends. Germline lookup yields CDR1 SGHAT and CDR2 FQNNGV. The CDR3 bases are TGTGCCAGCAGAAGCAGGGGGGGCACAGATACGCAGTATTTT. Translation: CASRSRGGTDTQYF.

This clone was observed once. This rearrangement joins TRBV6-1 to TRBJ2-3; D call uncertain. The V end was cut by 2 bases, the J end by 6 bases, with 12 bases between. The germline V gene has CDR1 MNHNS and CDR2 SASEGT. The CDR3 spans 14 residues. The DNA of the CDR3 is TGTGCCAGCAGTGAAATTTTGTCCTCGGATACGCAGTATTTT. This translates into CASSEILSSDTQYF.